This T cell receptor (beta chain) is drawn from a study of T cell responses to AZD1222 COVID-19 vaccine. The CDR3 runs to 17 residues. Germline V gene lookup returns CDR1 SGDLS and CDR2 YYNGEE. Trimming cost V 5 bases and J 9 bases; bases outside gene matches: 17. Here immunoSEQ multiplex PCR was the method, and the copy in TCRdb shows in-frame clones only, minus some. The table shows 130,000 to 150,000 clones, with about nine tenths occurring only once. The gene calls are TRBV9 and TRBJ2-1, with 10 positions matching TRBD2. Sequenced material: peripheral blood, taken on day 0 of AZD1222 vaccination. The clonotype originates from an adult in good health. This chain's CDR3 is CASSPWGLAGVTGEQFF. The CDR3 DNA reads TGTGCCAGCAGTCCCTGGGGGCTAGCGGGGGTCACGGGTGAGCAGTTCTTC.